This T cell receptor beta chain was identified during a study of shared clonotypes between healthy human individuals. CDR1 SGHRS and CDR2 YFSETQ come from the germline V gene. The length of the CDR3 is 16 residues. J gave up 4 bases and V 0 bases, and 5 bases lay outside the gene matches. Profiling relied on immunoSEQ multiplex PCR, and the TCRdb table lists in-frame clones only, not all of them. The sample carries roughly 1.5 million clones, roughly 98% recorded once. The source of this sequence is a man in his thirties or forties in good health. The chain employs TRBV5-1 and TRBJ2-1; 9 bases are shared with TRBD2. The specimen was naive CD4+ T cells sorted from blood. As for subset: CD45RA+ positively selected. CDR3 DNA sequence: TGCGCCAGCAGCTTGGCAAAGCTAGCGGGATACAATGAGCAGTTCTTC. Residues: CASSLAKLAGYNEQFF. Full variable domain (remainder filled in from reference TRBV5-1 and TRBJ2-1): KAGVTQTPRYLIKTRGQQVTLSCSPISGHRSVSWYQQTPGQGLQFLFEYFSETQRNKGNFPGRFSGRQFSNSRSEMNVSTLELGDSALYLCASSLAKLAGYNEQFFGPGTRLTVL.